This TCR beta chain was sequenced for a study of identical twins. Findings and limits, study-wide: Zero-insertion analyses might be partly confounded by invariant T cells like MAIT and iNKT. Reduced insertions were recorded for abundant cord blood beta clonotypes, with no such pattern in memory repertoires.

Comments on this clonotype: Its antigen is unknown.

It was template switching that added a universal primer site, and there were unique molecular identifiers on the cDNA. From the 5' RACE reads, TCRdb called clonotypes with MiXCR, one entry per CDR3 protein. The sample yields about 530,000 distinct CDR3 sequences, about a fifth seen once. Healthy Caucasians were all of the donors. Trimming cost V 3 bases and J 6 bases; bases outside gene matches: 4. The CDR3 has 16 residues. Germline V gene lookup returns CDR1 SGHRS and CDR2 YFSETQ. These sequences were also reported in another study, on yellow fever vaccine responses in identical twins.

This clonotype was sampled from a woman between 18 and 30 years old in good health. The sample consisted of CD4+ T cells sorted from blood. The genes are TRBV5-1 and TRBJ2-2; 14 bases fit TRBD2. The CDR3 is CASSWTSGGTAGELFF. CDR3 coding DNA: TGCGCCAGCAGCTGGACTAGCGGGGGGACCGCCGGGGAGCTGTTTTTT.